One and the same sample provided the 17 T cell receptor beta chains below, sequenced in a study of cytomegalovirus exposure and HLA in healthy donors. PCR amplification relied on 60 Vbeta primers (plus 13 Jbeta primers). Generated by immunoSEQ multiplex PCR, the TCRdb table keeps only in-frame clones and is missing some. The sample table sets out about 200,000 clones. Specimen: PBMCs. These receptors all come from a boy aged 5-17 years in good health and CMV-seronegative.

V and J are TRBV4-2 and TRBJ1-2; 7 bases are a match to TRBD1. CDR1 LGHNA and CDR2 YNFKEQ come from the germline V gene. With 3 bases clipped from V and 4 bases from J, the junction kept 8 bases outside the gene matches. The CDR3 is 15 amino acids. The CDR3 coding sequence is TGTGCCAGCAGCCAGGATACAGGGGTCGGCTATGGCTACACCTTC. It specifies CASSQDTGVGYGYTF.

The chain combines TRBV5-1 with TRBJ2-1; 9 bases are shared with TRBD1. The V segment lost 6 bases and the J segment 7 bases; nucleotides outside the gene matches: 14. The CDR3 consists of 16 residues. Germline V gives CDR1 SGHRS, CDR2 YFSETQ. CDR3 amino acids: CASTTRGTGRWNEQFF. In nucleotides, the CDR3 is TGCGCCAGCACTACCAGAGGGACAGGGCGGTGGAATGAGCAGTTCTTC.

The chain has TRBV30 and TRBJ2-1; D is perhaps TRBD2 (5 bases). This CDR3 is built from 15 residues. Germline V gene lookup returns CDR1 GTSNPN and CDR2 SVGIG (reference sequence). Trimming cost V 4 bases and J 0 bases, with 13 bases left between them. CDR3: CAWTTGSSSYNEQFF. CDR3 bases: TGTGCCTGGACCACGGGGTCCAGCTCCTACAATGAGCAGTTCTTC.

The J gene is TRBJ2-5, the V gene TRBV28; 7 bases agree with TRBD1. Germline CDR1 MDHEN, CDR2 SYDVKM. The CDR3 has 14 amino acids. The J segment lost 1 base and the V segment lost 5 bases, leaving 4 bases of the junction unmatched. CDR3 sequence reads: CASSETGRQETQYF. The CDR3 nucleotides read TGTGCCAGCAGTGAGACAGGGCGCCAAGAGACCCAGTACTTC.

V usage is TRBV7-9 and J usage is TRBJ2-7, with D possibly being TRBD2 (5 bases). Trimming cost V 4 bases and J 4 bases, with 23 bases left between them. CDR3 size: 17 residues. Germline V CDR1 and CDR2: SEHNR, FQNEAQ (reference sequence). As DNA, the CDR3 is TGTGCCAGCAGCTCCCCCCTGGGAGAACAGAAAGTTTACGAGCAGTACTTC. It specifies CASSSPLGEQKVYEQYF. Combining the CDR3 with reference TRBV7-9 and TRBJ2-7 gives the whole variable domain DTGVSQNPRHKITKRGQNVTFRCDPISEHNRLYWYRQTLGQGPEFLTYFQNEAQLEKSRLLSDRFSAERPKGSFSTLEIQRTEQGDSAMYLCASSSPLGEQKVYEQYFGPGTRLTVT.

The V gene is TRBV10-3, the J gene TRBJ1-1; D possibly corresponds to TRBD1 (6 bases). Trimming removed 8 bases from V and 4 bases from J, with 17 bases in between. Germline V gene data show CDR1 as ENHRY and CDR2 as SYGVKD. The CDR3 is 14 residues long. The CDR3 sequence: CAIASGGLSTEAFF. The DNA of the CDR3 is TGTGCCATCGCCAGCGGGGGCTTGAGCACTGAAGCTTTCTTT.

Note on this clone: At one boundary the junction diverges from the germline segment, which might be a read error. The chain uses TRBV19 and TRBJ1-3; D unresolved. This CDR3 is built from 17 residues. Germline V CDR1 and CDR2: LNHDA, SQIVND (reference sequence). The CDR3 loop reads CASSPRWSPGPGNTIYF. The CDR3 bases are TGTGCCAGTAGTCCGCGTTGGAGTCCTGGCCCTGGTAACACCATATATTTT.

The CDR3 is CASSAGTSTNEKLFF. The DNA of the CDR3 is TGTGCCAGCAGCGCCGGGACATCAACTAATGAAAAACTGTTTTTT. The genes are TRBV9 and TRBJ1-4; TRBD1 is a possible D gene (6 bases). Germline V lookup: CDR1 SGDLS, CDR2 YYNGEE. Trimming pared 3 bases from V and 0 bases from J, leaving 9 bases between. This CDR3 is 15 amino acids long.

Here the CDR3 reads CASSPDKGNTEAFF. CDR3 nucleotide sequence: TGTGCCAGCTCACCAGACAAAGGGAACACTGAAGCTTTCTTT. The chain recombines TRBV18 with TRBJ1-1; D gene unclear. V lost 2 bases and J 1 base, leaving 8 bases between the germline ends. The V gene's germline CDR1 is KGHSH and CDR2 LQKENI. The CDR3 has 14 residues.

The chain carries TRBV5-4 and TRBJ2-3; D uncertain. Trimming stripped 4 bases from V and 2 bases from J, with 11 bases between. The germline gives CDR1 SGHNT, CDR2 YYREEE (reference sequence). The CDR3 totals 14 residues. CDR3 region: CASSPDLNTDTQYF. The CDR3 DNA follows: TGTGCCAGCAGCCCCGACTTGAACACAGATACGCAGTATTTT.

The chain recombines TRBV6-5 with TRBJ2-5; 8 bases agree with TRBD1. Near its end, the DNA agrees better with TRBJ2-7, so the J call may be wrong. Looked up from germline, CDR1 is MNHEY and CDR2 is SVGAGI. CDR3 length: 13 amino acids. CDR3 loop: CASSRQGRYEQYF. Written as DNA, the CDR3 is TGTGCCAGCAGCCGACAGGGGAGGTACGAGCAGTACTTC.

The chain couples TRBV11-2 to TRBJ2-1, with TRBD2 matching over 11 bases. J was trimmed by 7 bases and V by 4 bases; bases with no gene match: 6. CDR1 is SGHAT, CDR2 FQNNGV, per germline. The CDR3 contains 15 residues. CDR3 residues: CASSWRLAGQNEQFF. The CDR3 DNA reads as TGTGCCAGCAGCTGGAGACTAGCGGGGCAGAATGAGCAGTTCTTC.

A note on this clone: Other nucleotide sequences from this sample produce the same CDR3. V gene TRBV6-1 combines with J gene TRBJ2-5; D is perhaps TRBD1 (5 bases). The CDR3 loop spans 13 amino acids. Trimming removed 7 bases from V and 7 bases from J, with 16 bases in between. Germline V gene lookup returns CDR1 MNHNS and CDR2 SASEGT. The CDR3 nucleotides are TGTGCCAGCATTCAAGCCCTCAGGGCGACCCAGTACTTC. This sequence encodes CASIQALRATQYF.

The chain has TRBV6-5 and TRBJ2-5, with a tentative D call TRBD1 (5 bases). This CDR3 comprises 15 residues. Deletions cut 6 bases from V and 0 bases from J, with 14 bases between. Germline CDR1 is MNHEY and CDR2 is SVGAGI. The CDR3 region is CASRPGSGYQETQYF. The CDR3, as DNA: TGTGCCAGCAGGCCTGGGTCAGGGTACCAAGAGACCCAGTACTTC.

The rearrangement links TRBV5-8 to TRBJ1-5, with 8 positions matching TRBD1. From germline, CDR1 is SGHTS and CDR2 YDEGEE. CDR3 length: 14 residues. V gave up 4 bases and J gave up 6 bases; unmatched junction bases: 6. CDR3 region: CASSLGQGVQPQHF. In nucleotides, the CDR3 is TGTGCCAGCAGCCTTGGACAGGGCGTTCAGCCCCAGCATTTT.

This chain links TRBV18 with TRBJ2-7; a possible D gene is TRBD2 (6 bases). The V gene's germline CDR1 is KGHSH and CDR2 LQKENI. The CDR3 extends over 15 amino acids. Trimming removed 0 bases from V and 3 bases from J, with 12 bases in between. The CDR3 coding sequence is TGTGCCAGCTCACCACCGTCCAGCGGGTTCTACGAGCAGTACTTC. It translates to CASSPPSSGFYEQYF.

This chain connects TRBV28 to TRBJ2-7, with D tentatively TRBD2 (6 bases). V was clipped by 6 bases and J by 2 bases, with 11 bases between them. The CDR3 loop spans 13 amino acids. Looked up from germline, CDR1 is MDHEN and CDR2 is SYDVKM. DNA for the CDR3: TGTGCCAGCAGATTCGGAGGGACCTACGAGCAGTACTTC. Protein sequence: CASRFGGTYEQYF.